The 20 T cell receptor beta chains in this list originate from one sample, sequenced in a study of beta chain features in type 1 diabetes. The antigens for these receptors are not known. Investigators reverse transcribed all isolated RNA, so they sequenced expressed TCRB transcripts. Assay: immunoSEQ multiplex PCR; the TCRdb copy retains only in-frame clones and omits some. The data show almost 350,000 clones, around 9% seen once. Study conclusions and caveats: TCRB CDR3 length was moderately but significantly reduced in all four CD4+ subsets of Type 1 diabetes patients.

The source material was central memory CD4+ T cells from blood. All receptors derive from a man in his thirties or forties with type 1 diabetes.

V and J are TRBV5-5 and TRBJ1-1; D is unclear. The V end lost 0 bases, the J end lost 4 bases, and 10 bases lay between the germline ends. This CDR3 comprises 14 residues. Germline CDR1 SGHKS, CDR2 YYEKEE (reference sequence). In DNA, the CDR3 is TGTGCCAGCAGCTTGGAGGGCGTTCGCACTGAAGCTTTCTTT. Translated, it gives CASSLEGVRTEAFF.

The J gene is TRBJ2-5, the V gene TRBV14; D ambiguous. V lost 3 bases, J lost 7 bases, and 9 bases lay in between. This CDR3 is 12 amino acids long. From germline, CDR1 is SGHDN and CDR2 FVKESK. The CDR3: CASSQDVGTQYF. DNA for the CDR3: TGTGCCAGCAGCCAGGACGTAGGGACCCAGTACTTC.

There are a few counts of this clone. This sequence joins TRBV7-2 and TRBJ1-3; 7 bases match TRBD1. This CDR3 is built from 15 residues. The junction had 5 bases not matched to a gene; V was cut back by 3 bases and J by 3 bases. The germline gives CDR1 SGHTA, CDR2 FQGNSA. This CDR3 is CASSFQGGSGNTIYF. The CDR3 DNA follows: TGTGCCAGCAGCTTCCAGGGGGGCAGTGGAAACACCATATATTTT. Supplemented by reference TRBV7-2 and TRBJ1-3, the full variable domain reads GAGVSQSPSNKVTEKGKDVELRCDPISGHTALYWYRQSLGQGLEFLIYFQGNSAPDKSGLPSDRFSAERTGGSVSTLTIQRTQQEDSAVYLCASSFQGGSGNTIYFGEGSWLTVV.

This clone was detected a few times. The CDR3 protein is CASSFGSGYGETQYF. The CDR3 DNA sequence: TGCGCCAGCAGCTTCGGCTCGGGGTATGGAGAGACCCAGTACTTC. This rearrangement joins TRBV5-1 to TRBJ2-5, with D possibly being TRBD2 (5 bases). Germline-derived CDR1 and CDR2 are SGHRS and YFSETQ. The CDR3 is 15 residues long. V was pared by 2 bases and J by 4 bases, with 15 bases between.

In this sample, this clone turned up a few times. This chain links TRBV29-1 with TRBJ2-3; 8 positions match TRBD2. The CDR3 sequence is 15 residues long. V dropped 7 bases and J dropped 2; count of bases not matched to a gene: 11. The germline CDR1 and CDR2 sequences are SQVTM and ANQGSEA. This CDR3 is CSAKLTSGFTDTQYF. The CDR3 region has the DNA TGCAGCGCGAAATTAACTAGCGGTTTCACAGATACGCAGTATTTT.

This clone showed up just a few times. This sequence joins TRBV9 and TRBJ2-5; no firm D call. Trimming left V 0 bases short and J 3 bases short, with 6 bases between. CDR1 is SGDLS, CDR2 YYNGEE, per germline. The CDR3 is 13 amino acids. The CDR3 loop is CASSVVPEETQYF. CDR3 nucleotides: TGTGCCAGCAGCGTAGTTCCCGAAGAGACCCAGTACTTC.

This clone was counted only a few times. This chain uses TRBV6-5 with TRBJ1-2; perhaps TRBD1 as D (6 bases). Trimming removed 6 bases at V and 8 bases at J, with 16 bases between. The CDR3 has 13 amino acids. Germline V gene data show CDR1 as MNHEY and CDR2 as SVGAGI. The CDR3 protein is CASSWDKTGGYTF. In nucleotides, the CDR3 is TGTGCCAGCAGCTGGGACAAAACGGGAGGCTACACCTTC.

J is TRBJ2-7 and V is TRBV4-3; D remains unclear. The CDR3 has 16 amino acids. The V end lost 0 bases, the J end lost 0 bases, and 12 bases lay between the germline ends. CDR1 is LGHNA, CDR2 YSLEER, per germline. The CDR3 is CASSQDQIFSSYEQYF. CDR3 sequence (DNA): TGCGCCAGCAGCCAAGATCAGATCTTTAGCTCCTACGAGCAGTACTTC.

V usage is TRBV7-2 and J usage is TRBJ2-5, with no clear D. Per germline, CDR1 SGHTA and CDR2 FQGNSA. V lost 1 base and J 3 bases, leaving 12 bases between the germline ends. The CDR3 sequence is 15 residues long. Here the CDR3 reads CASSLDPGRKETQYF. The DNA for the CDR3 is TGTGCCAGCAGCTTAGATCCGGGCAGGAAAGAGACCCAGTACTTC.

This chain joins TRBV4-3 and TRBJ2-7; possible D gene TRBD1, 6 bases. V was cut by 2 bases and J by 9 bases, with 14 bases left in between. The CDR3 totals 13 residues. CDR1 and CDR2 (germline): LGHNA, YSLEER. CDR3 loop: CASSQPPGQGQYF. CDR3 coding DNA: TGCGCCAGCAGCCAACCACCGGGACAAGGGCAGTACTTC.

The chain uses TRBV30 and TRBJ1-2; 10 positions agree with TRBD1. With 4 bases clipped from V and 5 bases from J, the junction kept 4 bases outside the gene matches. The CDR3 is made up of 13 amino acids. Germline V gene lookup returns CDR1 GTSNPN and CDR2 SVGIG (reference sequence). CDR3 sequence (DNA): TGTGCCTGGATGGGACAGGGGAGGTATGGCTACACCTTC. Its translation: CAWMGQGRYGYTF.

The chain joins TRBV6-1 to TRBJ1-3; 7 bases fit TRBD1. CDR1 and CDR2 (germline): MNHNS, SASEGT. V lost 9 bases to trimming and J lost 0 bases; unmatched junction nucleotides: 5. CDR3 length: 14 residues. The CDR3 DNA sequence: TGTGCCAGTGGGGGACAGAGCTCTGGAAACACCATATATTTT. Protein product: CASGGQSSGNTIYF.

The chain joins TRBV5-1 to TRBJ2-3; D gene ambiguous. The V gene lost 4 bases and the J gene lost 0 bases, with 3 bases spanning the gap. This CDR3 comprises 12 residues. Germline V gene sequence: CDR1 SGHRS, CDR2 YFSETQ. The CDR3 sequence: CASSPSTDTQYF. The CDR3 nucleotides are TGCGCCAGCAGCCCGAGCACAGATACGCAGTATTTT.

This clone was picked up a small number of times. J is TRBJ1-4 and V is TRBV28; D gene unclear. Germline V gives CDR1 MDHEN, CDR2 SYDVKM. The CDR3 totals 12 residues. V dropped 6 bases and J dropped 4 bases, with 6 bases sitting between them. CDR3 in DNA: TGTGCCAGCAGAAGAGTTAATGAAAAACTGTTTTTT. Amino acid sequence: CASRRVNEKLFF. Using reference TRBV28 and TRBJ1-4 for the parts outside the CDR3, the full variable domain is DVKVTQSSRYLVKRTGEKVFLECVQDMDHENMFWYRQDPGLGLRLIYFSYDVKMKEKGDIPEGYSVSREKKERFSLILESASTNQTSMYLCASRRVNEKLFFGSGTQLSVL.

The table lists this clone with a few counts. This rearrangement joins TRBV5-1 to TRBJ2-6; unclear D gene. V was shortened by 1 base and J by 0 bases, with 11 bases between the two germline ends. CDR3 size: 17 residues. From germline, CDR1 is SGHRS and CDR2 YFSETQ. The CDR3 sequence is CASSLSSVNSGANVLTF. CDR3 in DNA: TGCGCCAGCAGCTTGAGTTCAGTTAACTCTGGGGCCAACGTCCTGACTTTC.

This clone was observed a few times. The chain uses TRBV20-1 and TRBJ1-2; perhaps TRBD1 as D (5 bases). This CDR3 is 11 amino acids long. Germline V gives CDR1 DFQATT, CDR2 SNEGSKA (reference sequence). CDR3 in DNA: TGCAGCAGGGAAACTAACTATGGCTACACCTTC. It is translated as CSRETNYGYTF.

V is TRBV19 and J is TRBJ1-1; D perhaps matches TRBD1 (5 bases). The germline V gene encodes CDR1 LNHDA and CDR2 SQIVND (reference sequence). The CDR3 sequence is 17 residues long. V was trimmed by 6 bases and J by 0 bases, leaving 20 bases between them. CDR3 amino acids: CASSSPGGALLNTEAFF. Here the CDR3 DNA reads TGTGCCAGTAGCTCCCCCGGAGGGGCGTTGTTGAACACTGAAGCTTTCTTT.

Only a few counts were recorded for this clone. V usage is TRBV4-3 and J usage is TRBJ2-7, with 10 positions matching TRBD2. This CDR3 contains 14 residues. After removal of 1 base from V and 6 bases from J, the junction contained 3 bases not matched to a gene. Looked up from germline, CDR1 is LGHNA and CDR2 is YSLEER. In DNA form, the CDR3 reads TGCGCCAGCAGCCAAGGTAGCGGGGGGAGCGAGCAGTACTTC. It translates to CASSQGSGGSEQYF.

The chain employs TRBV10-3 and TRBJ2-5; D assignment may be TRBD1 or TRBD2 (6 bases each). V dropped 8 bases and J dropped 5 bases, with 12 bases sitting between them. CDR3 length equals 12 residues. The germline gives CDR1 ENHRY, CDR2 SYGVKD. The CDR3 region has the DNA TGTGCCATCGGAGGGGGAAAGGAGACCCAGTACTTC. Translated: CAIGGGKETQYF.

The chain combines TRBV28 with TRBJ2-1, with 10 bases lining up with TRBD1. Trimming at V came to 8 bases and at J to 15 bases, leaving 13 bases not matched to a gene. The CDR3 consists of 13 residues. CDR1 and CDR2 from the germline V gene are MDHEN and SYDVKM. In nucleotides, the CDR3 is TGTGCCAGCGGGTCCGGACAGGGGGTTTTTCCGTTCTTC. Protein product: CASGSGQGVFPFF.